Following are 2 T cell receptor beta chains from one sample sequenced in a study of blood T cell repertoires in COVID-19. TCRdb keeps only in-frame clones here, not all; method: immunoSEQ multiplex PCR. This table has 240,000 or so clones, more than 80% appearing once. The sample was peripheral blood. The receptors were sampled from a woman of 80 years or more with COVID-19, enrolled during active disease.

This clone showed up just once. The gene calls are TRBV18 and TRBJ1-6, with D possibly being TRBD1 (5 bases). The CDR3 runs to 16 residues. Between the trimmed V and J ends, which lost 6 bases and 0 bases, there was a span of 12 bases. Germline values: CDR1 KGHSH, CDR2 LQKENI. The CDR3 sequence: CASSSDRSSYNSPLHF. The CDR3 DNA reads TGTGCCAGCTCGTCCGACAGAAGCTCCTATAATTCACCCCTCCACTTT.

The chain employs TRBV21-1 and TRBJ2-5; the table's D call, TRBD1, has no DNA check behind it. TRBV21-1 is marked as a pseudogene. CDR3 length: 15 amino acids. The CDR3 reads CASSKGGTGQETQYF. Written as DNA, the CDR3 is TGTGCCAGCAGCAAGGGGGGGACAGGCCAAGAGACCCAGTACTTC.